This paragraph reports one TCR beta chain. Its antigen is currently unknown. TCRdb passed the 5' RACE reads through MiXCR, listing each CDR3 protein once. This repertoire shows 310,000 or so distinct CDR3 sequences, roughly 8.6% found once; its top ten account for 2% to 2.5%. V shed 0 bases and J shed 2 bases, with 5 bases lying between them. CDR3 length: 14 amino acids. Germline CDR1 is SGDLS and CDR2 is YYNGEE. This sample is drawn from a study of identical twins. Study-level points and caveats: Findings came from cross-sectional statistics, without long-term follow-up of donors. In beta out-of-frame sequences, the excess sharing between twins was weaker. Invariant MAIT and iNKT cells may have partly biased zero-insertion analyses.

The sample was also reused in another study, on yellow fever vaccine responses in identical twins.

The sequence derives from a woman aged 18-29 years in good health. The sample comprised memory (CD45RO+) T cells sorted from blood. The rearrangement uses TRBV9 and TRBJ1-4; D unresolved. CDR3 in amino acids: CASSVAGTNEKLFF. DNA of the CDR3: TGTGCCAGCAGCGTAGCCGGGACTAATGAAAAACTGTTTTTT.